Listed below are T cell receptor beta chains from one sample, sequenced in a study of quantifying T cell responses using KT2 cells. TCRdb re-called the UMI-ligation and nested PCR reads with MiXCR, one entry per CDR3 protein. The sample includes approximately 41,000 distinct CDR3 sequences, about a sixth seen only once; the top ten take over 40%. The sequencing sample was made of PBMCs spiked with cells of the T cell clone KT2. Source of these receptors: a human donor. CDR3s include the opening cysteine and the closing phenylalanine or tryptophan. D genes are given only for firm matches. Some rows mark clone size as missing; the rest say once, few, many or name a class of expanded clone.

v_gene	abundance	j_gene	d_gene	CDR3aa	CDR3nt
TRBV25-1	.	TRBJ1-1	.	CVSSVGAEVSEAFF	TGTGTCAGCAGTGTAGGAGCAGAAGTCTCTGAAGCTTTCTTT
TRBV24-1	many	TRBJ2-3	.	CATSGPMTSTDTQYF	TGTGCCACCAGTGGGCCGATGACTAGCACAGATACGCAGTATTTT
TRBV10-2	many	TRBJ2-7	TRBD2	CASSESLQGGGAEQYF	TGCGCCAGCAGTGAGTCTTTGCAAGGCGGGGGGGCTGAGCAGTACTTC
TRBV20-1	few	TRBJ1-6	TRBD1	CSASGQSSAFYNSPLHF	TGCAGTGCTTCGGGACAGTCTTCCGCGTTCTATAATTCACCCCTCCACTTT
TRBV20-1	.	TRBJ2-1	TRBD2	CSALTGLADYNEQFF	TGCAGTGCGCTAACGGGACTAGCGGATTACAATGAGCAGTTCTTC
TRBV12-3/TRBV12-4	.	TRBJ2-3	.	CASSFEVRGPWAATFSTDTQYF	TGTGCCAGCAGTTTTGAGGTTCGCGGCCCATGGGCGGCAACTTTTAGCACAGATACGCAGTATTTT
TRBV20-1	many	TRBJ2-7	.	CSASFRVGTYEQYF	TGCAGTGCTAGCTTTAGGGTCGGGACCTACGAGCAGTACTTC
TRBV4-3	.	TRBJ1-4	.	CASSQDVGDEKLFF	TGCGCCAGCAGCCAAGACGTAGGGGATGAAAAACTGTTTTTT
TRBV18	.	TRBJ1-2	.	CASSTGDTNYGYTF	TGTGCCAGCTCAACCGGGGACACCAACTATGGCTACACCTTC
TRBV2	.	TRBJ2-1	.	CASSERSGGRGNEQFF	TGTGCCAGCAGTGAAAGGTCTGGAGGCCGGGGAAATGAGCAGTTCTTC
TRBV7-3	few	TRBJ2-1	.	CASRAGSNAVEQFF	TGTGCCAGCAGAGCCGGGAGTAACGCCGTTGAGCAGTTCTTC
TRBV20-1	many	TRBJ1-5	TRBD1	CSARGRGIQPQHF	TGCAGTGCCAGGGGCAGGGGGATTCAGCCCCAGCATTTT
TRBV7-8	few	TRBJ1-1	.	CASSLATGRNTEAFF	TGTGCCAGCAGCTTAGCAACAGGGCGGAACACTGAAGCTTTCTTT
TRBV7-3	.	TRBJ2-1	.	CASSMLPLGTRGNNEQFF	TGTGCCAGTTCCATGCTGCCTCTCGGGACACGGGGGAACAATGAGCAGTTCTTC
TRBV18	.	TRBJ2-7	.	CASSTASYEQYF	TGTGCCAGCTCGACGGCGTCCTACGAGCAGTACTTC
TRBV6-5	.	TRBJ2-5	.	CASTPPGLETQYF	TGTGCCAGCACCCCTCCCGGCCTAGAGACCCAGTACTTC
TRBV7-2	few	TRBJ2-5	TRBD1	CASSPQGLQETQYF	TGTGCCAGCAGCCCACAGGGGCTTCAAGAGACCCAGTACTTC
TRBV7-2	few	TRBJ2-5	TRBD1	CASSLEGTGRRETQYF	TGTGCCAGCAGCTTAGAGGGGACAGGGAGGCGAGAGACCCAGTACTTC
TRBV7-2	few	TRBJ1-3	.	CASSPYSSGNTIYF	TGTGCCAGCAGCCCCTACAGCTCTGGAAACACCATATATTTT
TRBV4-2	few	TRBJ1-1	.	CASSHLGETEAFF	TGTGCCAGCAGCCACCTAGGAGAAACTGAAGCTTTCTTT
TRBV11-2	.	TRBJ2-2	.	CASSLTSTRTGELFF	TGTGCCAGCAGCTTAACGAGCACAAGGACCGGGGAGCTGTTTTTT
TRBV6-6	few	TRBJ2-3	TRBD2	CASSSLAGGFTDTQYF	TGTGCCAGCAGTTCCCTGGCGGGAGGGTTCACAGATACGCAGTATTTT
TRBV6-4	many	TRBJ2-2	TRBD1	CASSPGQDTGELFF	TGTGCCAGCAGTCCGGGACAGGACACCGGGGAGCTGTTTTTT
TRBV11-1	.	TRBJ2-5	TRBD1	CASSLAPTGQETQYF	TGTGCCAGCAGCTTAGCTCCGACAGGGCAAGAGACCCAGTACTTC
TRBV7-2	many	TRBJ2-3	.	CASSRTGFVGTQYF	TGTGCCAGCAGCCGGACGGGATTTGTCGGTACGCAGTATTTT
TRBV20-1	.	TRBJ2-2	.	CSARERGDTGELFF	TGCAGTGCTAGAGAGAGGGGGGACACCGGGGAGCTGTTTTTT
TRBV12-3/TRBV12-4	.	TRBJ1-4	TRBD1	CASRGGQGGREKLFF	TGTGCCAGCAGAGGCGGACAGGGTGGGAGAGAAAAACTGTTTTTT
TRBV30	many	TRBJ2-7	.	CAWTARSFSYEQYF	TGTGCCTGGACAGCCAGATCCTTCTCCTACGAGCAGTACTTC
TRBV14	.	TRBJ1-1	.	CASSQEMDMNTEAFF	TGTGCCAGCAGCCAAGAAATGGACATGAACACTGAAGCTTTCTTT
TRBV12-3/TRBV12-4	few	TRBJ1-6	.	CASSLRRGSPLHF	TGTGCCAGCAGTTTAAGGCGAGGTTCACCCCTCCACTTT
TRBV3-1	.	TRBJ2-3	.	CASRGTSHTSTDTQYF	TGTGCCTCCAGGGGCACTAGTCATACTAGCACAGATACGCAGTATTTT
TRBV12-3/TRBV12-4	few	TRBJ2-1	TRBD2	CASSPGTTRNEQFF	TGTGCCAGCAGTCCCGGGACTACGCGCAATGAGCAGTTCTTC
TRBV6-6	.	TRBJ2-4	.	CDSSLYRDPCYF	TGTGACAGCAGTTTGTACCGGGATCCCTGCTACTTC
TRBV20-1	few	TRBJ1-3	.	CSARKPGNTGNTIYF	TGCAGTGCCCGAAAGCCAGGGAATACTGGAAACACCATATATTTT
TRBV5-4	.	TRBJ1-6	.	CAGSLVQGNNSPLHF	TGTGCCGGCAGCTTGGTACAGGGTAATAATTCACCCCTCCACTTT
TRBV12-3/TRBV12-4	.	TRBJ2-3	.	CASRRTMSTDTQYF	TGTGCCAGCAGAAGAACTATGTCCACAGATACGCAGTATTTT
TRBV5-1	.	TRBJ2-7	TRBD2	CASSLGAGELYEQYF	TGCGCCAGCAGCTTGGGGGCGGGGGAACTTTACGAGCAGTACTTC
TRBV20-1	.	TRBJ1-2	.	CSARPPPGYYGYTF	TGCAGTGCTAGACCGCCCCCGGGTTACTATGGCTACACCTTC
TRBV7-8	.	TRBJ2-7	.	CASRALRDSREQYF	TGTGCCAGCCGCGCTCTACGGGACTCGCGGGAGCAGTACTTC
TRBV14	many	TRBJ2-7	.	CASSQDTLSVEQYF	TGTGCCAGCAGCCAAGACACCCTTTCGGTCGAGCAGTACTTC
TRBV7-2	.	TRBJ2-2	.	CASSPYTGELFF	TGTGCCAGCAGTCCATACACCGGGGAGCTGTTTTTT
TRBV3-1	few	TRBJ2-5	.	CASSQERGGQYQETQYF	TGTGCCAGCAGCCAAGAACGGGGGGGACAGTACCAAGAGACCCAGTACTTC
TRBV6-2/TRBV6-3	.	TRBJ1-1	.	CASSSGGMGTEAFF	TGTGCCAGCAGTTCCGGAGGGATGGGCACTGAAGCTTTCTTT
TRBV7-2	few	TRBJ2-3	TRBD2	CASSPRTSGSTDTQYF	TGTGCCAGCAGCCCAAGGACTAGCGGGTCCACAGATACGCAGTATTTT